This passage covers 2 T cell receptor beta chains from one sample sequenced in a study of cytomegalovirus exposure and HLA in healthy donors. Amplification used 60 Vbeta primers and 13 Jbeta primers. Profiled with immunoSEQ multiplex PCR; TCRdb holds only in-frame clones, not every one. The sample table includes over 45,000 clones. Specimen: PBMCs. The receptors were gathered from a woman between 35 and 50 years old in good health and CMV-seronegative.

The chain joins TRBV27 to TRBJ1-6, with 10 bases fitting TRBD1. The germline gives CDR1 MNHEY, CDR2 SMNVEV (reference sequence). Trimming removed 0 bases from V and 7 bases from J; junction bases left unmatched: 12. The CDR3 length is 19 residues. The CDR3 spells CASSLSGTGASGANSPLHF. CDR3 nucleotides: TGTGCCAGCAGTTTATCGGGGACAGGGGCTTCCGGGGCCAATTCACCCCTCCACTTT.

This chain connects TRBV19 to TRBJ1-1; possibly TRBD1 for D (6 bases). Looked up from germline, CDR1 is LNHDA and CDR2 is SQIVND (reference sequence). The CDR3 length is 14 residues. V lost 4 bases and J lost 7, with 16 bases in between. In DNA form, the CDR3 reads TGTGCCAGTAGTAAGGAGACAGGCCTCGGTGAAGCTTTCTTT. Protein product: CASSKETGLGEAFF.